A single sample gave rise to the 3 T cell receptor beta chains below, sequenced in a study of low-dose radiotherapy and immunotherapy resistance in tumors. First-strand cDNA used TRAV- and TRBV-specific primers, covering alpha and beta chains. Both a constant-region primer and a V-primer adapter served to amplify TCRs across roughly 20 PCR cycles. TCRdb analysed the reads with MiXCR anew, one entry per CDR3 protein. This table has about 7,900 distinct CDR3 sequences, about 61% appearing once. These receptor sequences come from a human donor with advanced metastatic prostate, ovarian, gallbladder or colorectal cancer (not recorded which). This table probably holds off-target reads from a library built for another chain.

This chain uses TRBV5-1 with TRBJ2-7; TRBD1 is a possible D gene (5 bases). V gave up 2 bases and J gave up 5 bases, with 11 bases separating them. The CDR3 is 13 amino acids. CDR1 is SGHRS, CDR2 YFSETQ, per germline. CDR3 DNA: TGCGCCAGCAGCTTCCAGGGAAGGGACGAGCAGTACTTC. This encodes CASSFQGRDEQYF. Filled out from reference TRBV5-1 and TRBJ2-7, the complete variable domain reads KAGVTQTPRYLIKTRGQQVTLSCSPISGHRSVSWYQQTPGQGLQFLFEYFSETQRNKGNFPGRFSGRQFSNSRSEMNVSTLELGDSALYLCASSFQGRDEQYFGPGTRLTVT.

This chain uses TRBV7-2 with TRBJ2-3, with 7 nucleotides matching TRBD2. V gave up 2 bases and J gave up 2 bases; unmatched junction bases: 1. The length of the CDR3 is 14 residues. The V gene's germline CDR1 is SGHTA and CDR2 FQGNSA. Written as DNA, the CDR3 is TGTGCCAGCAGCTTAAAGCGGGACACAGATACGCAGTATTTT. Its protein is CASSLKRDTDTQYF.

The J gene is TRBJ2-7, the V gene TRBV7-6, with 7 bases matching TRBD1. The germline V gene encodes CDR1 SGHVS and CDR2 FNYEAQ. The V segment lost 1 base and the J segment 5 bases; nucleotides outside the gene matches: 11. This CDR3 region has 16 residues. CDR3 amino acids: CASSLGFGTASHEQYF. CDR3 in DNA: TGTGCCAGCAGCTTAGGTTTCGGGACAGCTTCTCACGAGCAGTACTTC.